This note documents a single T cell receptor (beta chain) sequence. V was pared by 5 bases and J by 0 bases, with 8 bases of the junction left unmatched. Germline lookup yields CDR1 SGHAT and CDR2 FQNNGV. The CDR3 runs to 16 residues. This sample stems from a study of blood T cell repertoires in COVID-19. As for the study in general: Samples came from the United States, Italy and Spain, spanning acute and convalescent COVID-19. Sources were T cells, B-cell-depleted T cells, or PBMCs; the material itself was cDNA or gDNA.

Some clones are missing from TCRdb's copy, which holds only in-frame ones; the method was immunoSEQ multiplex PCR. The sample shows roughly 60,000 clones, 60% to 85% of them seen only once. This sequence was found in a human donor in a cohort sampled during active COVID-19. Sample: peripheral blood. This chain joins TRBV11-2 and TRBJ2-7, with TRBD2 identical over 9 bases. The CDR3 loop is CASSPRSSGASYEQYF. The CDR3 region has the DNA TGTGCCAGCAGCCCCCGGTCTAGCGGGGCCTCCTACGAGCAGTACTTC.